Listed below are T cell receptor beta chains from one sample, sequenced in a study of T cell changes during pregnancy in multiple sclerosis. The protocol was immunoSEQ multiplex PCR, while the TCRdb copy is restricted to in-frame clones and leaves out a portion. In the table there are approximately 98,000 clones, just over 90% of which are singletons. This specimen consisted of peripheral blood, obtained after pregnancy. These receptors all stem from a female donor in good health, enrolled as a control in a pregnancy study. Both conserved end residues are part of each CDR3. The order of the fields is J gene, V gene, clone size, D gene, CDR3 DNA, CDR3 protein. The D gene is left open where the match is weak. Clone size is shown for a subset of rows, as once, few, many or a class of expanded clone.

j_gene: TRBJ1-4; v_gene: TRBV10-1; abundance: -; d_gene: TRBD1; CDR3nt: TGCGCCAGCAGTGAGTCCGGGACAGCTAATGAAAAACTGTTTTTT; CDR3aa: CASSESGTANEKLFF
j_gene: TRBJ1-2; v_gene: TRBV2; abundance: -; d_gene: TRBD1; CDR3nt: TGTGCCTTCGCAGAGGCACAGGGGGCGAGTGGCTACACCTTC; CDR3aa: CAFAEAQGASGYTF
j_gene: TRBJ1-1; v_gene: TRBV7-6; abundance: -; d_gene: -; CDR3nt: TGTGCCAGCAGCTTACAAAAGAACACTGAAGCTTTCTTT; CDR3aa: CASSLQKNTEAFF
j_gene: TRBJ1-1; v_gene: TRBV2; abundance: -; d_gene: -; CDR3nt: TGTGCCAGCACCGAATGGGCCCGAACTGAAGCTTTCTTT; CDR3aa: CASTEWARTEAFF
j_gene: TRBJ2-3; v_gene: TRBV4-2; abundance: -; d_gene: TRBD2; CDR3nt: TGTGCCAGCAGCCCTGGAAATAGCGGGAGCCCAGATACGCAGTATTTT; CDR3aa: CASSPGNSGSPDTQYF
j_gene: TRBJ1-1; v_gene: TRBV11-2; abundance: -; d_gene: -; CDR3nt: TGTGCCAGCAGCCCCGATGGCTCCCCGTACACTGAAGCTTTCTTT; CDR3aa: CASSPDGSPYTEAFF
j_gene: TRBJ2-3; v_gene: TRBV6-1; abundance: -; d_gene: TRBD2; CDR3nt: TGTGCCAGCAGTTTAGCGGGGGGGTTGACAGATACGCAGTATTTT; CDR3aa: CASSLAGGLTDTQYF
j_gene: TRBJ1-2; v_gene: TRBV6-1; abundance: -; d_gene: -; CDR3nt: TGTGCCAGCAGCGGTGGCTCTCTCAGGGGCTACACCTTC; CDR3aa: CASSGGSLRGYTF
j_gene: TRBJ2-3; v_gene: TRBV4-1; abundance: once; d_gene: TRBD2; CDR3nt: TGCGCCAGCAGCCAGATACTAGCGGGAGGAAAAGATACGCAGTATTTT; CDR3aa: CASSQILAGGKDTQYF
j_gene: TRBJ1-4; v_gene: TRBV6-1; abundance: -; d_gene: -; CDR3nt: TGTGCCAGCAGTGAAGATCGGGGGATCCGTGAAAAACTGTTTTTT; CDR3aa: CASSEDRGIREKLFF
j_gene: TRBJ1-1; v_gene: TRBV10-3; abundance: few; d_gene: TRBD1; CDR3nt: TGTGCCATCACCGAACCGGGACAGCAGAATGAAGCTTTCTTT; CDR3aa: CAITEPGQQNEAFF
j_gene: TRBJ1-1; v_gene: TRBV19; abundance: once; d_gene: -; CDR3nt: TGTGCCAGCCTCCTAGGGGCTGAAGCTTTCTTT; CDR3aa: CASLLGAEAFF
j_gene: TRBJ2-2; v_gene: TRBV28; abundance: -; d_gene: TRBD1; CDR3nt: TGTGCCATTCTTCCGGGACAGAATGCTGGGGAGCTGTTTTTT; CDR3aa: CAILPGQNAGELFF
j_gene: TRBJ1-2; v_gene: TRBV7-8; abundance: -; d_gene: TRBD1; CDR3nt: TGTGCCAGCCGAAGGGGGCCCCCTAACTATGGCTACACCTTC; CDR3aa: CASRRGPPNYGYTF
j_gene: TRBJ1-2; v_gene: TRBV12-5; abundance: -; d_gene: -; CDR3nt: TGTGCTAGTGGAGCAAACATCTTCGACAGAAACTATGGCTACACCTTC; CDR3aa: CASGANIFDRNYGYTF
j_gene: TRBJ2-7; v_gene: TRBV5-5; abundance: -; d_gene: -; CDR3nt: TGTGCCAGCAGCTTCCGGGCGGGAACCTACGAGCAGTACTTC; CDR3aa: CASSFRAGTYEQYF
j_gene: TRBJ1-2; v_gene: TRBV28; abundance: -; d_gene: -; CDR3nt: TGTGCCAGCACCGGCTCGGACAGCCTTAACTATGGCTACACCTTC; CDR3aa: CASTGSDSLNYGYTF
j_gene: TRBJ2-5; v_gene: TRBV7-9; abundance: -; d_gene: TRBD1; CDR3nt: TGTGCCAGCAGCTGGGGGGACAGGGGACAAGAGACCCAGTACTTC; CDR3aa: CASSWGDRGQETQYF
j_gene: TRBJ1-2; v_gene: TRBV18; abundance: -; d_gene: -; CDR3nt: TGTGCCAGCTCACCTTTCGGCACAGATTTTAACTATGGCTACACCTTC; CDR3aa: CASSPFGTDFNYGYTF
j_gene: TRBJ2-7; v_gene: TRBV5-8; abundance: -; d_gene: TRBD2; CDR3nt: TGTGCCAGCAGCTCTCCCCCTGGACTAGCGCGGAGCTCCTACGAGCAGTACTTC; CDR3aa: CASSSPPGLARSSYEQYF
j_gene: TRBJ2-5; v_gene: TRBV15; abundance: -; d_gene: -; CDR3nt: TGTGCCACCAGCAGAGATAGGAGTGGAGAGACCCAGTACTTC; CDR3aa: CATSRDRSGETQYF
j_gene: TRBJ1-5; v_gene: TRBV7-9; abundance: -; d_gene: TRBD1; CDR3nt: TGTGCCAGCAGCCCCAACAGGGGACATCAGCCCCAGCATTTT; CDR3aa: CASSPNRGHQPQHF
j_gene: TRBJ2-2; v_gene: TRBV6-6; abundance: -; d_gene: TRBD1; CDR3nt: TGTGCCAGCAGTTACTCCGGGACAGGGGTGTGGGGGGAGCTGTTTTTT; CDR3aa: CASSYSGTGVWGELFF
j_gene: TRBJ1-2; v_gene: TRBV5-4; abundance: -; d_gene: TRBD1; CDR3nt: TGTGCCAGCAGCTTGGAATCAGGGGGCGTCTATGGCTACACCTTC; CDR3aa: CASSLESGGVYGYTF
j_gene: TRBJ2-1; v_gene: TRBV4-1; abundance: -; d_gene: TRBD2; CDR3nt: TGCGCCAGCAGCCAAGTGGATACTAGCGGTTTGAATGAGCAGTTCTTC; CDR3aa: CASSQVDTSGLNEQFF
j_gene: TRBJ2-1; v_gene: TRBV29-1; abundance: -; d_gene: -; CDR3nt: TGCAGCGTTGCTGAGGGAGTAGAGCAGTTCTTC; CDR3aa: CSVAEGVEQFF
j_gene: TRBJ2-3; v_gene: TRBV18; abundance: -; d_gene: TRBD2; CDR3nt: TGTGCCAGCTCACCCACAACGGGGGGGTTTAATACGCAGTATTTT; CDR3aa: CASSPTTGGFNTQYF
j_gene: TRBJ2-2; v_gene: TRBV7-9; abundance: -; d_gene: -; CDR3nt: TGTGCCAGCAGCTCGAACCTAGTGGCCGGGGAGCTGTTTTTT; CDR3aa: CASSSNLVAGELFF
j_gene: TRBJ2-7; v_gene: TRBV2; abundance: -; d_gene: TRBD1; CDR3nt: TGTGCCAGCAGTGACTCCGGGACAGACAATTCCTACGAGCAGTACTTC; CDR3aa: CASSDSGTDNSYEQYF
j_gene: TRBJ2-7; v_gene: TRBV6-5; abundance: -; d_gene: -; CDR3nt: TGTGCCAGCAGTTACTCTCTAGCGAAGCCCTACGAGCAGTACTTC; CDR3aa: CASSYSLAKPYEQYF
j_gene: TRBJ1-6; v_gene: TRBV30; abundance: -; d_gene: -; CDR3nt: TGTGCCTGGGGCCGACTGGGTTCACCCCTCCACTTT; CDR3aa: CAWGRLGSPLHF
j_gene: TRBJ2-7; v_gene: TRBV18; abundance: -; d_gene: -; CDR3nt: TGTGCCAGCTCACCCTCGGACCTCAGCGGGGAGCAGTACTTC; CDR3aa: CASSPSDLSGEQYF
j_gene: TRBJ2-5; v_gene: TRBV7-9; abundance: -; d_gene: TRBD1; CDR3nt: TGTGCCAGCAGCGAAGGGACAGGGGGAACGGAGACCCAGTACTTC; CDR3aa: CASSEGTGGTETQYF
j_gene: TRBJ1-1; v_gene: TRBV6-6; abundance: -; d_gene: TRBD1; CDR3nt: TGTGCCAGCAGTGGACAGGGGGCGACTGAAGCTTTCTTT; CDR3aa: CASSGQGATEAFF
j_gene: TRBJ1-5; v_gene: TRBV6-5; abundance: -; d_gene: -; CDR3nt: TGTGCCAGCACCGAGGGGGAGGGTCAGCCCCAGCATTTT; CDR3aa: CASTEGEGQPQHF
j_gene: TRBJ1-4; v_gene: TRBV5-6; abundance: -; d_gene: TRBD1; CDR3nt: TGTGCCAGCAGCAGGGGGACAGTTAATGAAAAACTGTTTTTT; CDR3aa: CASSRGTVNEKLFF
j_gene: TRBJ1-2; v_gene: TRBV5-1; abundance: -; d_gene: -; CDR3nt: TGCGCCAGCAGCTTGGACGGGGGGGACGGCTACACCTTC; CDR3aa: CASSLDGGDGYTF
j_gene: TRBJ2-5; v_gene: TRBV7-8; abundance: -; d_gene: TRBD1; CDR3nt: TGTGCCAGCAGCGCTAGACAGGGTAGCGAGACCCAGTACTTC; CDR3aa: CASSARQGSETQYF
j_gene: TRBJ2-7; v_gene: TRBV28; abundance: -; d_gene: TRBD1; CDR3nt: TGTGCCAGCAGTTCGCCCCCGGGACAGGGCTCCCAGTACTTC; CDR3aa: CASSSPPGQGSQYF
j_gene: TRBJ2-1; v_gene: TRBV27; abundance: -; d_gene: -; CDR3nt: TGTGCCAGCAGTTTTGGAACAGGGAGAAACTCCTACAATGAGCAGTTCTTC; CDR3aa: CASSFGTGRNSYNEQFF
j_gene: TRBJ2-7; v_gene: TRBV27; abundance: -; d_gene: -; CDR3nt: TGTGCCAGCAGCCCGTCCTCCTACGAGCAGTACTTC; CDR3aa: CASSPSSYEQYF
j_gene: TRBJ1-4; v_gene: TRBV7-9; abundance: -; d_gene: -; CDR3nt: TGTGCCAGCAGCTTGGAGGGGTTTAATGAAAAACTGTTTTTT; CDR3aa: CASSLEGFNEKLFF
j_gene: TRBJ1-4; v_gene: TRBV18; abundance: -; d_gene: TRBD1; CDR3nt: TGTGCCAGCTCATCGCGGGACAGGGCCAATGAAAAACTGTTTTTT; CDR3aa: CASSSRDRANEKLFF
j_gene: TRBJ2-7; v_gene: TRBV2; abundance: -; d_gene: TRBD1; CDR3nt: TGTGCCAGCAGTGAATGGGACAGTAGCTCCTACGAGCAGTACTTC; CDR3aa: CASSEWDSSSYEQYF
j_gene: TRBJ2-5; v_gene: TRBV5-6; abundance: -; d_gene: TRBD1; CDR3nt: TGTGCCAGCAGTCCCGGGACAGGGCACGAGACCCAGTACTTC; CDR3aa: CASSPGTGHETQYF
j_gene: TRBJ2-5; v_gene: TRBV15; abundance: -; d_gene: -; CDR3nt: TGTGCCACCAGCTTGACAGGGAGGCAAGAGACCCAGTACTTC; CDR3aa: CATSLTGRQETQYF
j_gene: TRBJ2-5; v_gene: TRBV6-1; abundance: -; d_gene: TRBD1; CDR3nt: TGTGCCAGCAGTGACCTCTCAGGGGGCGGAGAGACCCAGTACTTC; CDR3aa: CASSDLSGGGETQYF
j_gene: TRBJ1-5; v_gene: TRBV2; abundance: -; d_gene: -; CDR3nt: TGTGCCAGCAGACAGCTTAACAGGAATCAGCCCCAGCATTTT; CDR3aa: CASRQLNRNQPQHF
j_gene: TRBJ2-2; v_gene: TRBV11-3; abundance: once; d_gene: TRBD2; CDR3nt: TGTGCCAGCAGTTTCGGACTAGCGGGAGGTCGGTCCGGGGAGCTGTTTTTT; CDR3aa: CASSFGLAGGRSGELFF
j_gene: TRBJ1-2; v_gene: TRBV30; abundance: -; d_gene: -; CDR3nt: TGTGCCTGGATTCCCCGAGGCAGGGTCTATGGCTACACCTTC; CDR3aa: CAWIPRGRVYGYTF
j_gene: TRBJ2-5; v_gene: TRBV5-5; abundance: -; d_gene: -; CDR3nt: TGTGCCAGCAGCTCCGAGGGCGAGACCCAGTACTTC; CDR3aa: CASSSEGETQYF
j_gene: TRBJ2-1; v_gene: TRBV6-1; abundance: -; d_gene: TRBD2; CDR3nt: TGTGCAGCATGGAGCGGGGGAAACAATGAGCAGTTCTTC; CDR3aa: CAAWSGGNNEQFF
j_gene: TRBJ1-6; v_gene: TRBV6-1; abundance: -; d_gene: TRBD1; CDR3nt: TGTGCCAGCGGGGAGACAGGGGTGAGTTCACCCCTCCACTTT; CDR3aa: CASGETGVSSPLHF
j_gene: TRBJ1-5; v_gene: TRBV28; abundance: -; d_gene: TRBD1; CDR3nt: TGTGCCAGCAGTTTGGGACAGGGTCAGGATCAGCCCCAGCATTTT; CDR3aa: CASSLGQGQDQPQHF
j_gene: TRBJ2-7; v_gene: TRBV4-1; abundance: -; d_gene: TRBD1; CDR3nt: TGCGCCAGCAGCCATAGACAGGGTACTTACGAGCAGTACTTC; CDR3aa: CASSHRQGTYEQYF
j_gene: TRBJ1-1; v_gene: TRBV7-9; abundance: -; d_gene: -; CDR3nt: TGTGCCAGCAGCTTAGCTGGGAGAAACACTGAAGCTTTCTTT; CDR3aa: CASSLAGRNTEAFF
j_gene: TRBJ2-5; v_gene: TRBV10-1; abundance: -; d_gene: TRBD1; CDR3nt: TGCGCCAGCAGTGAGGGGACAGGGGGCCGAGAGACCCAGTACTTC; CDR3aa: CASSEGTGGRETQYF
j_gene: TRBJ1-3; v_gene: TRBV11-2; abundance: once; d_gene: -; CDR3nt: TGTGCCAGCAGCCCCCGCCCGGGAACTGGAAACACCATATATTTT; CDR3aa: CASSPRPGTGNTIYF